This TCR beta chain was recovered during a study of blood T cell repertoires in COVID-19. Study-wide background: The study drew acute and convalescent COVID-19 samples from the United States, Italy and Spain.

Assay used: immunoSEQ multiplex PCR; TCRdb lists only in-frame clones, some missing. Found here are 200,000 to 250,000 clones, approximately 80% of them singletons; the top ten hold around 13%. This CDR3 comprises 14 residues. V was cut by 1 base and J by 1 base, with 7 bases left in between. CDR1 ENHRY and CDR2 SYGVKD come from the germline V gene. V and J are TRBV10-3 and TRBJ1-2; D unresolved. This TCR derives from a human donor in a cohort sampled during active COVID-19. Sequences were obtained from peripheral blood. The CDR3: CAISELAGNYGYTF. The CDR3 DNA follows: TGTGCCATCAGTGAGTTGGCAGGTAACTATGGCTACACCTTC.